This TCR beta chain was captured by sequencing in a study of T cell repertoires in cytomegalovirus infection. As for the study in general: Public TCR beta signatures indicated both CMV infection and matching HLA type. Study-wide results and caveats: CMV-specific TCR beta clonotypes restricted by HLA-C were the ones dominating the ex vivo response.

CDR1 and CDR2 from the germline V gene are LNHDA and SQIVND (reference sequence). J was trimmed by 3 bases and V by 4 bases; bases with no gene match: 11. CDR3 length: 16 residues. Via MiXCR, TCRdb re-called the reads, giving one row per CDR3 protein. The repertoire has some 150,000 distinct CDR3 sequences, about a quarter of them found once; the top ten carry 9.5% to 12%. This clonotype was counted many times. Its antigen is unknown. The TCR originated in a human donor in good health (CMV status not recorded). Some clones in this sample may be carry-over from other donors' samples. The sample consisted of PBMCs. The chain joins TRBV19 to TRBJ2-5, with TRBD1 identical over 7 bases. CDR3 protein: CASSTTNRGIKETQYF. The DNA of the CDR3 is TGTGCCAGTAGTACGACGAACAGGGGAATCAAAGAGACCCAGTACTTC.